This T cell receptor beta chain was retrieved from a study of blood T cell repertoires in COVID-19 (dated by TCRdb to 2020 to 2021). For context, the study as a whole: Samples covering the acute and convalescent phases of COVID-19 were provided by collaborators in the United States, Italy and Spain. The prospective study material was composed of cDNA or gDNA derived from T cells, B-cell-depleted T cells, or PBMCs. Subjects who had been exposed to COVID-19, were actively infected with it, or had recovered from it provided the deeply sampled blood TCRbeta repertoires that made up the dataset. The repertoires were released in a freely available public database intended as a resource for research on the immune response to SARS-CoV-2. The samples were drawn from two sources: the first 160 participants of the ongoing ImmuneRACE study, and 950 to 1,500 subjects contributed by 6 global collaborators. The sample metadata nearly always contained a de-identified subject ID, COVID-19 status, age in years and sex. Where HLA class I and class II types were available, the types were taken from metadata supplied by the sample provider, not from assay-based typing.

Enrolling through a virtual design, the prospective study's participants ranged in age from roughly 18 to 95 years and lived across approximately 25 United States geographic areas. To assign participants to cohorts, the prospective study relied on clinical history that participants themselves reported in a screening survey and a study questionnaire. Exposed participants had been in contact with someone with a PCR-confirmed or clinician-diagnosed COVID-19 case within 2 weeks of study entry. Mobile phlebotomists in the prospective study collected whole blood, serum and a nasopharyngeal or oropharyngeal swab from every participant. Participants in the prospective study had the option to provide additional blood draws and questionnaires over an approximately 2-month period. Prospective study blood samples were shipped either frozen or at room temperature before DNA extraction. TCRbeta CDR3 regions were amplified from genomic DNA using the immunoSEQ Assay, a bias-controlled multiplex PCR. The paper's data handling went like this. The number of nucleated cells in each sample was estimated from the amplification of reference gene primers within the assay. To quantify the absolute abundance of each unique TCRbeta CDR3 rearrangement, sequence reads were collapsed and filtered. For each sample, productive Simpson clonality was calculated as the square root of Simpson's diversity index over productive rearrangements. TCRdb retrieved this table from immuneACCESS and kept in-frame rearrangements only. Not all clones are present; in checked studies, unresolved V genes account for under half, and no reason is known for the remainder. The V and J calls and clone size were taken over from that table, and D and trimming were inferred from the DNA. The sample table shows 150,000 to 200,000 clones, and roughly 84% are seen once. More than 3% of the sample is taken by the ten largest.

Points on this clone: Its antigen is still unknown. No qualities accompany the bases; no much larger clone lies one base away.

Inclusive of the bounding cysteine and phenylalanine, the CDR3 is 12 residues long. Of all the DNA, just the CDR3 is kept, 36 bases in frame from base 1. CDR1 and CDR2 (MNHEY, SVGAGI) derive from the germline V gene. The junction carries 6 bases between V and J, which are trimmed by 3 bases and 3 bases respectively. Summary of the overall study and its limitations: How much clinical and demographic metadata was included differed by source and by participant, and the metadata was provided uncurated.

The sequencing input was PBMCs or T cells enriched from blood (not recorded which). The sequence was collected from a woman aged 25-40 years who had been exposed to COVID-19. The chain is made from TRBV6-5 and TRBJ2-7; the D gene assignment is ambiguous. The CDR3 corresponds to CASSYNNYEQYF. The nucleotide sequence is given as TGTGCCAGCAGTTATAACAACTACGAGCAGTACTTC.